The 31 T cell receptor beta chains listed next were all sequenced from one sample in a study of blood T cell repertoires in COVID-19. TCRdb's copy holds only in-frame clones and misses some; the assay was immunoSEQ multiplex PCR. The sample has around 100,000 clones; roughly 80% are singletons. The sample comprised peripheral blood. The receptors originated from a woman in her 70s with acute or convalescent COVID-19.

V gene TRBV5-1 combines with J gene TRBJ2-1; 8 bases agree with TRBD1. Germline loops: CDR1 SGHRS, CDR2 YFSETQ. This CDR3 region has 13 residues. After removal of 6 bases from V and 12 bases from J, the junction contained 11 bases not matched to a gene. The DNA for the CDR3 is TGCGCCAGCACCTACTCAGGGGGCGGATCGCAGTTCTTC. Encoded protein: CASTYSGGGSQFF.

The V call is TRBV3-1 (or the pseudogene TRBV3-2), the J call TRBJ1-1; D is undetermined. V lost 1 base and J lost 5, with 8 bases in between. The germline gives CDR1 LGHDT, CDR2 YNNKEL (reference sequence). The CDR3 spans 13 residues. CDR3 in amino acids: CASSQVSGTEAFF. Here the CDR3 DNA reads TGTGCCAGCAGCCAAGTGAGCGGGACTGAAGCTTTCTTT.

Regarding this clone: Within the sample, other DNA sequences also encode this same CDR3. This chain joins TRBV19 and TRBJ1-2, with D possibly matching TRBD1 (5 bases). CDR1 LNHDA and CDR2 SQIVND come from the germline V gene (reference sequence). Trimming shortened V by 2 bases and J by 8 bases, and 6 bases separated the two germline ends. The CDR3 runs to 11 residues. CDR3 bases: TGTGCCAGTAGTATACAGGGCGGCTACACCTTC. It is translated as CASSIQGGYTF. The whole variable domain, remainder taken from reference TRBV19 and TRBJ1-2, is DGGITQSPKYLFRKEGQNVTLSCEQNLNHDAMYWYRQDPGQGLRLIYYSQIVNDFQKGDIAEGYSVSREKKESFPLTVTSAQKNPTAFYLCASSIQGGYTFGSGTRLTVV.

This chain joins TRBV5-4 and TRBJ2-7; 8 bases line up with TRBD2. Trimming cost V 0 bases and J 7 bases; bases outside gene matches: 12. Germline-derived CDR1 and CDR2 are SGHNT and YYREEE (reference sequence). The length of the CDR3 is 16 residues. CDR3 amino acids: CASSLVVTSGTGEQYF. Written as DNA, the CDR3 is TGTGCCAGCAGCTTGGTGGTCACTAGCGGAACAGGGGAGCAGTACTTC.

CDR3 in amino acids: CASSLEAGVYQPQHF. Written as DNA, the CDR3 is TGCGCCAGCAGCTTGGAGGCAGGGGTGTATCAGCCCCAGCATTTT. This chain connects TRBV5-1 to TRBJ1-5; possible D gene TRBD1, 6 bases. V was pared by 0 bases and J by 5 bases, with 12 bases between. Germline V gene lookup returns CDR1 SGHRS and CDR2 YFSETQ. The length of the CDR3 is 15 residues.

The V call is TRBV18, the J call TRBJ1-2; a possible D gene is TRBD1 (6 bases). The CDR3 has 14 residues. The germline V gene has CDR1 KGHSH and CDR2 LQKENI. The V end was cut by 2 bases, the J end by 1 base, with 8 bases between. The CDR3 loop is CASSPGQNNYGYTF. The CDR3 DNA sequence: TGTGCCAGCTCACCAGGACAGAATAACTATGGCTACACCTTC.

The gene calls are TRBV2 and TRBJ1-6, with 9 bases identical to TRBD1. V was pared by 5 bases and J by 10 bases, with 6 bases of the junction left unmatched. CDR1 and CDR2 from the germline V gene are SNHLY and FYNNEI. CDR3 length: 14 residues. The CDR3 sequence: CASSQTGGSSPLHF. The CDR3 DNA reads as TGTGCCAGCAGTCAGACAGGGGGGAGCTCACCCCTCCACTTT.

The chain recombines TRBV29-1 with TRBJ2-3; 10 nucleotides align to TRBD1. J gave up 2 bases and V 7 bases, and 12 bases lay outside the gene matches. Germline V lookup: CDR1 SQVTM, CDR2 ANQGSEA. CDR3 length: 16 residues. The CDR3 sequence is CSALPPTGGVTDTQYF. In nucleotides, the CDR3 is TGCAGCGCCCTACCGCCGACAGGGGGCGTCACAGATACGCAGTATTTT.

This rearrangement joins TRBV4-3 to TRBJ2-5; 7 nucleotides agree with TRBD2. The germline V gene encodes CDR1 LGHNA and CDR2 YSLEER. With V trimmed by 4 bases and J by 9 bases, 11 bases remained unmatched. The CDR3 is 14 amino acids. This CDR3 reads CASSLLAAPEAQYF. As DNA, the CDR3 is TGCGCCAGCAGCCTCCTAGCGGCGCCTGAGGCCCAGTACTTC.

The V gene is TRBV4-3, the J gene TRBJ1-3; TRBD1 is a possible D gene (5 bases). In germline, CDR1 is LGHNA, CDR2 YSLEER. The germline V and J ends were trimmed by 0 bases and 6 bases, with 12 bases remaining between them. The CDR3 spans 15 residues. CDR3 residues: CASSQEGRVENTIYF. The CDR3 DNA reads TGCGCCAGCAGCCAAGAAGGCAGGGTTGAAAACACCATATATTTT.

This sequence joins TRBV7-3 and TRBJ1-1; D remains ambiguous. The V gene's germline CDR1 is SGHTA and CDR2 FQGTGA. The CDR3 is 14 amino acids. V was shortened by 1 base and J by 5 bases, with 11 bases between the two germline ends. The CDR3 DNA follows: TGTGCCAGCAGCTTAATGGATTCGGGAACTGAAGCTTTCTTT. Protein: CASSLMDSGTEAFF.

The V and J genes are TRBV4-1 and TRBJ2-7; D is perhaps TRBD2 (6 bases). Germline loops: CDR1 MGHRA, CDR2 YSYEKL. Between the trimmed V and J ends, which lost 4 bases and 3 bases, there was a span of 7 bases. The length of the CDR3 is 12 residues. The DNA for the CDR3 is TGCGCCAGCAGCCCGGGAGTCTACGAGCAGTACTTC. Translated: CASSPGVYEQYF.

CDR3 sequence: CASSAPGTGSGYTF. The CDR3 DNA is TGTGCCAGCAGTGCGCCCGGGACAGGCAGTGGCTACACCTTC. V is TRBV25-1 and J is TRBJ1-2, with 8 bases identical to TRBD1. V lost 4 bases to trimming and J lost 7 bases; unmatched junction nucleotides: 8. This CDR3 region has 14 residues. Germline V CDR1 and CDR2: MGHDK, SYGVNS.

The chain links TRBV7-2 to TRBJ2-1; 11 bases map to TRBD2. With 4 bases clipped from V and 10 bases from J, the junction kept 9 bases outside the gene matches. Germline values: CDR1 SGHTA, CDR2 FQGNSA. This CDR3 contains 15 residues. The DNA of the CDR3 is TGTGCCAGCAGCTCTACTAGCGGGGGTCTGCAGGAGCAGTTCTTC. The encoded protein is CASSSTSGGLQEQFF.

The chain uses TRBV5-1 and TRBJ1-5; D is unclear. Germline V gene lookup returns CDR1 SGHRS and CDR2 YFSETQ. This CDR3 has 15 residues. Trimming left V 4 bases short and J 0 bases short, with 11 bases between. The CDR3 is CASSVDGYSNQPQHF. CDR3 in DNA: TGCGCCAGCAGCGTGGACGGTTATAGCAATCAGCCCCAGCATTTT.

The rearrangement uses TRBV4-1 and TRBJ2-5; TRBD2 agrees at 8 bases. The CDR3 is 17 amino acids. V gave up 0 bases and J gave up 3 bases; unmatched junction bases: 9. The germline CDR1 and CDR2 sequences are MGHRA and YSYEKL. For the CDR3, the DNA is TGCGCCAGCAGCCAAGATTCGAGCGGGGGCCCTAAAGAGACCCAGTACTTC. Residues: CASSQDSSGGPKETQYF.

The rearrangement uses TRBV6-5 and TRBJ1-2, with 7 bases matching TRBD1. The germline CDR1 and CDR2 sequences are MNHEY and SVGAGI. V lost 6 bases to trimming and J lost 4 bases; unmatched junction nucleotides: 5. The CDR3 has 13 residues. CDR3: CASSLGQRYGYTF. CDR3 nucleotide sequence: TGTGCCAGCAGCCTGGGACAGCGCTATGGCTACACCTTC.

The chain is built from TRBV5-4 and TRBJ1-1; 8 bases align to TRBD1. CDR1 and CDR2 from the germline V gene are SGHNT and YYREEE (reference sequence). The CDR3 consists of 13 residues. The J segment lost 4 bases and the V segment lost 3 bases, leaving 2 bases of the junction unmatched. CDR3 protein: CASSSDRATEAFF. CDR3 nucleotides: TGTGCCAGCAGCTCGGACAGGGCCACTGAAGCTTTCTTT.

This CDR3 reads CASKRTSGGQETQYF. As DNA, the CDR3 is TGTGCCAGTAAAAGGACTAGCGGGGGACAAGAGACCCAGTACTTC. The rearrangement joins TRBV19 to TRBJ2-5; 13 bases agree with TRBD2. V shed 7 bases, J shed 2 bases, and the junction held 4 bases outside the gene matches. This CDR3 is built from 15 residues. Germline V CDR1 and CDR2: LNHDA, SQIVND (reference sequence). Together with reference TRBV19 and TRBJ2-5, the CDR3 gives the full variable domain: DGGITQSPKYLFRKEGQNVTLSCEQNLNHDAMYWYRQDPGQGLRLIYYSQIVNDFQKGDIAEGYSVSREKKESFPLTVTSAQKNPTAFYLCASKRTSGGQETQYFGPGTRLLVL.

This clone was seen a handful of times. The rearrangement joins TRBV11-2 to TRBJ1-1; 7 bases agree with TRBD1. CDR1 and CDR2 (germline): SGHAT, FQNNGV. J lost 0 bases, V lost 5 bases, and 3 bases had no gene match. The CDR3 covers 14 residues. CDR3 in DNA: TGTGCCAGCAGCCGACAGGGAATGAACACTGAAGCTTTCTTT. Translating gives CASSRQGMNTEAFF. The full variable domain, completed using reference TRBV11-2 and TRBJ1-1, is EAGVAQSPRYKIIEKRQSVAFWCNPISGHATLYWYQQILGQGPKLLIQFQNNGVVDDSQLPKDRFSAERLKGVDSTLKIQPAKLEDSAVYLCASSRQGMNTEAFFGQGTRLTVV.

This clone has a handful of counts. The V call is TRBV7-2, the J call TRBJ1-5, with TRBD1 matching over 7 bases. After removal of 0 bases from V and 9 bases from J, the junction contained 8 bases not matched to a gene. There are 15 residues in the CDR3. Germline V gene lookup returns CDR1 SGHTA and CDR2 FQGNSA. The CDR3 sequence is CASSLAGQGEGPQHF. Here the CDR3 DNA reads TGTGCCAGCAGCTTAGCTGGGCAGGGGGAAGGGCCCCAGCATTTT.

The CDR3 region is CATQRETGYGYTF. CDR3 nucleotide sequence: TGTGCCACCCAGAGAGAGACAGGGTATGGCTACACCTTC. V and J are TRBV2 and TRBJ1-2, with TRBD1 identical over 7 bases. The V gene's germline CDR1 is SNHLY and CDR2 FYNNEI. This CDR3 has 13 residues. J lost 5 bases, V lost 10 bases, and 10 bases had no gene match.

A few counts support this clone. The chain is built from TRBV19 and TRBJ1-5; 9 nucleotides line up with TRBD1. CDR3 length: 14 amino acids. The junction had 5 bases not matched to a gene; V was cut back by 7 bases and J by 4 bases. Looked up from germline, CDR1 is LNHDA and CDR2 is SQIVND (reference sequence). The CDR3 is CASILGQGNQPQHF. CDR3 nucleotides: TGTGCCAGTATCCTTGGACAGGGGAATCAGCCCCAGCATTTT.

CDR3 protein: CASSSQGTKREKLFF. CDR3 coding DNA: TGTGCCAGCAGCTCCCAGGGGACGAAAAGAGAAAAACTGTTTTTT. The rearrangement joins TRBV5-6 to TRBJ1-4; D possibly corresponds to TRBD1 (6 bases). V gave up 3 bases and J gave up 8 bases, with 17 bases separating them. CDR1 and CDR2 from the germline V gene are SGHDT and YYEEEE. The CDR3 runs 15 residues.

The chain carries TRBV6-5 and TRBJ2-1, with no clear D. There are 14 residues in the CDR3. From germline, CDR1 is MNHEY and CDR2 SVGAGI. V was pared by 2 bases and J by 7 bases, with 12 bases between. The chain's CDR3 is CASSYVPGTNEQFF. The DNA for the CDR3 is TGTGCCAGCAGTTACGTACCGGGTACGAATGAGCAGTTCTTC.

This clone was observed a few times. This sequence joins TRBV28 and TRBJ1-4; no clear D. Germline CDR1 is MDHEN and CDR2 is SYDVKM. This CDR3 region has 12 residues. CDR3 sequence: CAAGPWGEKLFF. The CDR3 DNA is TGTGCAGCGGGCCCCTGGGGTGAAAAACTGTTTTTT. Using reference TRBV28 and TRBJ1-4 for the parts outside the CDR3, the full variable domain is DVKVTQSSRYLVKRTGEKVFLECVQDMDHENMFWYRQDPGLGLRLIYFSYDVKMKEKGDIPEGYSVSREKKERFSLILESASTNQTSMYLCAAGPWGEKLFFGSGTQLSVL.

CDR3 loop: CASSFLGETQYF. The CDR3 bases are TGTGCCAGCAGTTTCCTCGGGGAGACCCAGTACTTC. This rearrangement joins TRBV28 to TRBJ2-5; D is ambiguous. V shed 3 bases and J shed 5 bases, with 7 bases lying between them. Germline-derived CDR1 and CDR2 are MDHEN and SYDVKM. There are 12 residues in the CDR3.

The CDR3 reads CASSLGSTDTQYF. The CDR3 DNA sequence: TGTGCCAGCAGCTTAGGCTCGACAGATACGCAGTATTTT. J is TRBJ2-3 and V is TRBV13, with D unclear. V lost 0 bases to trimming and J lost 3 bases, with 4 bases between them. The germline V gene encodes CDR1 PRHDT and CDR2 FYEKMQ (reference sequence). This CDR3 is 13 amino acids long.

The chain recombines TRBV6-5 with TRBJ1-6; D gene uncertain. Trimming removed 2 bases at V and 6 bases at J, with 14 bases between. This CDR3 region has 16 residues. CDR1 is MNHEY, CDR2 SVGAGI, per germline. This CDR3 reads CASSYMRRRGNSPLHF. In DNA, the CDR3 is TGTGCCAGCAGTTACATGAGGAGGCGCGGTAATTCACCCCTCCACTTT.

DNA for the CDR3: TGTGCCAGCAGCTCATCCCGGGACAGGGTGACAGATACGCAGTATTTT. This encodes CASSSSRDRVTDTQYF. The chain uses TRBV7-9 and TRBJ2-3, with 9 bases matching TRBD1. The CDR3 is 16 residues long. Trimming took 4 bases from V and 3 from J; bases not matched to a gene: 8. CDR1 SEHNR and CDR2 FQNEAQ come from the germline V gene (reference sequence).

The chain has TRBV15 and TRBJ2-5; no clear D. CDR1 is LNHNV, CDR2 YYDKDF, per germline (reference sequence). The CDR3 extends over 15 amino acids. V was shortened by 4 bases and J by 1 base, with 13 bases between the two germline ends. The chain's CDR3 is CATSTQHGPQETQYF. The CDR3 nucleotides are TGTGCCACCAGCACACAGCATGGTCCCCAAGAGACCCAGTACTTC.